This T cell receptor (beta chain) was observed in a study of T cell responses to AZD1222 COVID-19 vaccine (dated by TCRdb to the early 2020s). Background on the whole study: A total of 230 to 250 trial participants underwent TCR sequencing, of whom 207 received two doses of AZD1222 and about 25 received two doses of the MenACWY control vaccine. Enrollment into the trials was organized by age into subgroups of 18-55, 56-69 and 70-plus years, and those subgroups contained approximately 150, 30 and 60 TCR-sequenced participants, respectively. Summary of the overall study and its limitations: Vaccine-associated CD4 TCRs spanned the whole spike protein, with dominant responses in regions 160-218 and 743-854. Spike-specific TCR breadth and depth rose significantly after two AZD1222 doses compared with day 0 and with MenACWY recipients. In the small 56-69-year group, the increase in depth fell short of significance, most likely because of low power. Conclusions about previously exposed vaccinees were limited because only five to seven AZD1222 recipients were SARS-CoV-2 seropositive at baseline. Because no samples from the day 14 peak response were available, repertoires could be characterized only after the peak T cell response. Nearly half of unique spike-specific TCRs reportedly recognized epitopes outside regions mutated in the B.1.351 and B.1.1.7 variants. Participants were mostly white British, with more females than males. The authors suggested clonal diversity may have been underestimated.

The CDR3 regions of human TCRbeta chains were subjected to immunosequencing. Per the source publication's procedure: Repertoire TCRs were checked for matches against a reference library of SARS-CoV-2-specific TCRs that had been generated using the MIRA antigen-specificity platform. Breadth was defined as the fraction of unique TCRs that were SARS-CoV-2-associated, and depth was defined as the fraction of total T cells that were SARS-CoV-2-associated. Each spike-specific TCR was assigned to its reactive spike region and to a CD4 or CD8 class using the MIRA data. Log10-transformed breadth and depth values were compared by one-way ANOVA with Sidak's multiple comparisons tests. The table was pulled from immuneACCESS by TCRdb, which kept in-frame rearrangements only. Such tables lose some clones; where checked, under half of the loss comes from unresolved V genes, and the rest has no known cause. The DNA gave D and trimming, while V, J and clone size come from that table. Recorded for this sample are approximately 80,000 clones; 70% to 90% of them occurred a single time. The top ten hold approximately 3.6% of the sample.

Points on this clone: What this receptor recognizes is not known. Base-call qualities are not available, and no considerably larger clone is one nucleotide away.

From a lookup of the germline V gene, CDR1 and CDR2 are ENHRY and SYGVKD. From its cysteine to its phenylalanine, the CDR3 spans 11 amino acids. Just CDR3 DNA is preserved here, 33 bases in frame from base 1. V sheds 8 bases and J sheds 1 base, leaving 6 bases between their ends. According to the study, the label for this sample's time point signals: about 28 days (+/-7) after the second vaccine dose. AZD1222 recipients given second doses at about 4 weeks or at about 12 weeks were pooled, since spike-specific TCR depth and breadth were not found to differ between the two schedules. The vaccinee samples were drawn from two UK trials, COV001 and COV002, one of which was a single-blind randomized controlled phase 2/3 trial testing AZD1222 (ChAdOx1 nCoV-19) in healthy adults. Trial participant PBMC samples were collected at day 0 and day 28 after the second dose for TCRbeta chain sequencing.

Sequencing was performed on peripheral blood, taken 28 days after the second AZD1222 dose. The receptor was isolated from an adult who received the AZD1222 COVID-19 vaccine. The chain is assembled from TRBV10-3 and TRBJ2-7; a confident D gene designation cannot be given. CDR3 protein: CAIGQSYEQYF. The base sequence is TGTGCCATCGGGCAGTCCTACGAGCAGTACTTC.